This T cell receptor beta chain is from a study of blood T cell repertoires in COVID-19. On the study more broadly: The study drew acute and convalescent COVID-19 samples from the United States, Italy and Spain. T cells, B-cell-depleted T cells, or PBMCs provided the cDNA or gDNA that served as material.

The CDR3 totals 14 residues. Germline assignment: CDR1 MNHEY and CDR2 SVGAGI. The ends were cut back, 7 bases at V and 1 base at J, with 13 bases in the middle. Original analysis: Reference gene primer amplification in the assay estimated nucleated cell counts. Using immunoSEQ multiplex PCR, the repertoire was profiled, and TCRdb retains in-frame clones only, with some absent. The DNA was the basis for D and trimming; V, J and clone size are from that table. The sample carries 150,000 to 200,000 clones, approximately 87% recorded once. J is TRBJ1-1 and V is TRBV6-5; D possibly corresponds to TRBD1 (5 bases). Sequenced sample: peripheral blood. This clonotype was sampled from a woman under 30 who had recovered from COVID-19. CDR3 DNA: TGTGCCAGCACCCAAGCCACAGGGAACACTGAAGCTTTCTTT. It translates to CASTQATGNTEAFF.